Listed below are T cell receptor beta chains from one sample, sequenced in a study of blood T cells in healthy people across ages. TCRdb recomputed calls from the 5' RACE reads with MiXCR, one row per CDR3 protein. The data contain 780,000 or so distinct CDR3 sequences, approximately 55% of them singletons. What was sequenced was blood. These receptors originate from a man older than 75 in good health. Both conserved end residues are part of each CDR3. A D gene is named only where the DNA matches it firmly. Not every row has a clone size; where given, it reads once, few, many or a size class.

V	D	J	size	CDR3	DNA
TRBV12-3/TRBV12-4	TRBD2	TRBJ2-1	few	CASSASGRADHYNEQFF	TGTGCCAGCAGTGCTAGCGGGAGGGCCGATCATTACAATGAGCAGTTCTTC
TRBV3-1	TRBD2	TRBJ2-3	.	CASSQTGTSSYAYF	TGTGCCAGCAGCCAAACCGGGACTAGCTCGTACGCGTATTTT
TRBV12-3/TRBV12-4	.	TRBJ1-2	.	CASTRGGHYGYTF	TGTGCCAGCACCCGGGGGGGCCACTATGGCTACACCTTC
TRBV6-6	.	TRBJ1-1	.	CASTREVVGGEAFF	TGTGCCAGCACGCGCGAGGTGGTAGGCGGTGAAGCTTTCTTT
TRBV6-2/TRBV6-3	.	TRBJ1-2	few	CASSAEGYTF	TGTGCCAGCAGCGCGGAGGGCTACACCTTC
TRBV20-1	TRBD2	TRBJ2-3	.	CSASQAAGGTDTQYF	TGCAGTGCTTCCCAGGCGGCGGGAGGAACAGATACGCAGTATTTT
TRBV9	.	TRBJ2-3	few	CASSAVAGTDTQYF	TGTGCCAGCAGCGCCGTCGCCGGGACAGATACGCAGTATTTT
TRBV6-5	.	TRBJ2-1	.	CASRTGIVGNEQFF	TGTGCCAGCAGGACCGGGATCGTCGGCAATGAGCAGTTCTTC
TRBV5-1	.	TRBJ2-7	.	CASSLDPGGLAYEQYF	TGCGCCAGCAGCTTGGATCCAGGGGGGCTTGCCTACGAGCAGTACTTC
TRBV7-8	TRBD1	TRBJ2-3	.	CASSRREGTGGHRYAYF	TGTGCCAGCAGCAGACGAGAAGGGACAGGGGGGCACAGATACGCGTATTTT
TRBV27	TRBD2	TRBJ2-1	.	CASTRIAGGRGYNEQFF	TGTGCCAGCACCCGGATAGCGGGAGGGCGGGGGTACAATGAGCAGTTCTTC
TRBV2	.	TRBJ2-3	.	CASKRSSTGDTQYF	TGTGCCAGCAAGCGCTCCTCCACAGGGGATACGCAGTATTTT
TRBV27	.	TRBJ1-2	few	CASSFTGTLYGYTF	TGTGCCAGCAGTTTTACCGGGACACTCTATGGCTACACCTTC
TRBV5-1	TRBD2	TRBJ2-5	.	CASSPGAGVQETQYF	TGCGCCAGCAGCCCAGGAGCGGGAGTACAAGAGACCCAGTACTTC
TRBV7-2	TRBD2	TRBJ2-7	.	CASSSSGGLYEQYF	TGTGCCAGCAGCTCAAGCGGGGGGCTCTACGAGCAGTACTTC
TRBV6-6	.	TRBJ1-2	.	CASSPTRSKGRDGYTF	TGTGCCAGCAGTCCAACGAGGTCGAAGGGGAGGGATGGCTACACCTTC
TRBV7-3	.	TRBJ1-4	.	CASSLTRERGNEKLFF	TGTGCCAGCAGCTTAACCAGGGAGAGGGGAAATGAAAAACTGTTTTTT
TRBV20-1	.	TRBJ2-1	few	CSARDDGRAVSNEQFF	TGCAGTGCTAGGGATGACGGCAGGGCGGTTTCTAATGAGCAGTTCTTC
TRBV2	TRBD2	TRBJ2-5	few	CASSVSGNAETQYF	TGTGCCAGCAGCGTCAGCGGGAATGCCGAGACCCAGTACTTC
TRBV6-4	.	TRBJ2-3	.	CASSVLPGTDTQYF	TGTGCCAGCAGTGTCCTCCCGGGCACAGATACGCAGTATTTT
TRBV5-1	TRBD2	TRBJ2-1	.	CASSGREDNEQFF	TGCGCCAGCAGCGGGAGGGAAGACAATGAGCAGTTCTTC
TRBV20-1	TRBD2	TRBJ2-1	many	CSARDPSGTGDEQFF	TGCAGTGCTAGAGACCCTAGCGGCACCGGGGATGAGCAGTTCTTC
TRBV12-3/TRBV12-4	.	TRBJ2-3	.	CASSPERASTDTQYF	TGTGCCAGCAGCCCCGAAAGAGCTAGCACAGATACGCAGTATTTT
TRBV5-1	.	TRBJ2-5	.	CASSLGGITQETQYF	TGCGCCAGCAGCTTGGGAGGGATTACACAAGAGACCCAGTACTTC
TRBV11-2	.	TRBJ1-1	.	CASSLGRRGDTEAFF	TGTGCCAGCAGCTTAGGCAGGAGGGGGGACACTGAAGCTTTCTTT
TRBV12-3/TRBV12-4	TRBD1	TRBJ2-7	.	CASRGTGRGDSYEQYF	TGTGCCAGCAGGGGGACAGGTCGTGGGGATTCCTACGAGCAGTACTTC
TRBV6-6	TRBD1	TRBJ1-1	.	CASTLQGGDTEAFF	TGTGCCAGCACCCTACAGGGGGGAGACACTGAAGCTTTCTTT
TRBV28	TRBD2	TRBJ2-7	.	CASSRAGTSGVLSYEQYF	TGTGCCAGCAGCCGGGCCGGGACTAGCGGGGTTCTCTCCTACGAGCAGTACTTC
TRBV4-2	TRBD2	TRBJ2-7	.	CASSQITSGRSEQYF	TGTGCCAGCAGCCAAATAACTAGCGGGAGAAGCGAGCAGTACTTC
TRBV28	.	TRBJ2-1	.	CASSLSVRNEQFF	TGTGCCAGCAGTTTATCAGTTCGGAATGAGCAGTTCTTC
TRBV15	.	TRBJ2-7	few	CATSRDQFSEQYF	TGTGCCACCAGCAGAGATCAGTTTTCCGAGCAGTACTTC
TRBV18	TRBD1	TRBJ1-2	few	CASSPQGGYGYTF	TGCGCCAGCAGCCCGCAGGGGGGTTATGGCTACACCTTC
TRBV30	.	TRBJ2-5	.	CAWSVNGKPKQYF	TGTGCCTGGAGTGTAAACGGGAAGCCCAAGCAGTACTTC
TRBV6-1	TRBD1	TRBJ2-1	few	CATGQVSEQFF	TGTGCCACCGGACAGGTCAGTGAGCAGTTCTTC
TRBV13	.	TRBJ2-5	.	CASSRLGSGETQYF	TGTGCCAGCAGCCGACTAGGTTCCGGGGAGACCCAGTACTTC
TRBV24-1	TRBD1	TRBJ1-1	.	CATSDGTGANTEAFF	TGTGCCACCAGTGACGGGACAGGAGCGAACACTGAAGCTTTCTTT
TRBV5-1	.	TRBJ2-6	few	CASSEGISGANVLTF	TGCGCCAGCAGCGAAGGAATCTCTGGGGCCAACGTCCTGACTTTC
TRBV5-4	TRBD1	TRBJ2-3	.	CASSFQDRGEHRYAYF	TGTGCCAGCAGCTTCCAAGACAGGGGGGAGCACAGATACGCGTATTTT
TRBV5-1	.	TRBJ2-7	.	CASSELQGSGYEQYF	TGCGCCAGCAGCGAACTTCAGGGGAGCGGGTACGAGCAGTACTTC
TRBV10-2	TRBD1	TRBJ1-3	.	CASSHQRQGHGNTIYF	TGCGCCAGCAGCCATCAAAGACAGGGGCATGGAAACACCATATATTTT
TRBV7-8	.	TRBJ2-3	.	CASSQPGLNRYAYF	TGTGCCAGCAGCCAACCGGGACTCAACAGATACGCGTATTTT
TRBV24-1	.	TRBJ2-4	.	CATSDRAKNIQYF	TGTGCCACCAGCGACAGGGCCAAAAACATTCAGTACTTC
TRBV20-1	.	TRBJ2-1	.	CSARRSRGSYNEQFF	TGCAGTGCTAGAAGGTCTCGGGGATCCTACAATGAGCAGTTCTTC
TRBV29-1	.	TRBJ2-1	few	CSVERSPANEQFF	TGCAGCGTTGAACGGAGCCCTGCCAATGAGCAGTTCTTC
TRBV6-2/TRBV6-3	.	TRBJ1-1	few	CASSYSGDRPVRGTEAFF	TGTGCCAGCAGTTACTCCGGGGACCGCCCAGTGCGGGGCACTGAAGCTTTCTTT
TRBV7-3	.	TRBJ2-1	few	CASSLGGWPYNEQFF	TGTGCCAGCAGCTTAGGGGGGTGGCCCTACAATGAGCAGTTCTTC
TRBV24-1	.	TRBJ2-5	.	CATSDLAQGSQETQYF	TGTGCCACCAGTGATTTAGCACAGGGATCTCAAGAGACCCAGTACTTC
TRBV7-9	.	TRBJ2-1	.	CASSLDRITGEDEQFF	TGTGCCAGCAGCTTAGACCGAATAACAGGGGAGGATGAGCAGTTCTTC
TRBV4-2	TRBD2	TRBJ2-7	.	CASSQDQKLAGGRSSYEQYF	TGTGCCAGCAGCCAAGATCAGAAACTAGCGGGAGGCCGGAGCTCCTACGAGCAGTACTTC
TRBV2	TRBD1	TRBJ2-7	.	CASRAGTDAYEQYF	TGTGCCAGCAGGGCCGGGACAGATGCCTACGAGCAGTACTTC
TRBV9	.	TRBJ2-5	many	CASSPGAQETQYF	TGTGCCAGCAGCCCCGGTGCACAAGAGACCCAGTACTTC
TRBV6-2/TRBV6-3	.	TRBJ1-2	.	CASHGSGNYGYTF	TGTGCCAGCCACGGGAGCGGTAACTATGGCTACACCTTC
TRBV24-1	.	TRBJ2-1	.	CATSDPGRAAHNEQFF	TGTGCCACCAGTGACCCCGGACGAGCGGCCCACAATGAGCAGTTCTTC
TRBV7-2	TRBD2	TRBJ2-7	many	CASSPSGSPYEQYF	TGTGCCAGCAGCCCTAGCGGGAGCCCCTACGAGCAGTACTTC
TRBV20-1	TRBD1	TRBJ2-7	.	CSARSGTGGHNFVYEQYF	TGCAGTGCTAGATCCGGGACAGGGGGCCACAATTTCGTCTACGAGCAGTACTTC